The next 32 T cell receptor beta chains were all read from a single sample in a study of CD8+ T cells in alopecia areata. The treatment is: oral pan-JAK inhibitor, 5-10 mg twice daily. Extracted from the samples, RNA was reverse transcribed into cDNA to serve as the sequencing template. Data came from immunoSEQ multiplex PCR; TCRdb stores just in-frame clones and leaves some out. The sample consists of about 110,000 clones, roughly three fifths of them appearing once. The specimen was CD8+ T cells sorted from blood, collected at week 24, from a patient treated with tofacitinib. All receptors come from a human donor with alopecia areata.

This clone was found a few times. This chain uses TRBV7-9 with TRBJ1-1; tentatively, D is TRBD1 (6 bases). Germline CDR1 reads SEHNR; CDR2 reads FQNEAQ (reference sequence). Trimming pared 0 bases from V and 2 bases from J, leaving 7 bases between. The CDR3 has 14 amino acids. CDR3 amino acids: CASSLADSNTEAFF. The DNA of the CDR3 is TGTGCCAGCAGCTTAGCGGACAGTAACACTGAAGCTTTCTTT.

This chain connects TRBV13 to TRBJ2-1; 10 bases map to TRBD2. V lost 1 base and J lost 2; bases outside the gene matches: 2. This CDR3 contains 16 residues. Germline V gene data show CDR1 as PRHDT and CDR2 as FYEKMQ (reference sequence). CDR3 bases: TGTGCCAGCAGCTTAGCTCTAGCGGGGGCCTACAATGAGCAGTTCTTC. Protein product: CASSLALAGAYNEQFF.

This clone was seen more than once but under ten times. The chain employs TRBV4-3 and TRBJ1-6; 10 nucleotides line up with TRBD1. The CDR3 loop spans 15 amino acids. V was pared by 4 bases and J by 8 bases, with 5 bases of the junction left unmatched. Per the germline V gene, CDR1 is LGHNA and CDR2 is YSLEER. The CDR3 here is CASSRDRGGDSPLHF. CDR3 bases: TGCGCCAGCAGCCGGGACAGGGGAGGTGATTCACCCCTCCACTTT.

This sequence joins TRBV5-1 and TRBJ2-3; 10 nucleotides line up with TRBD1. The CDR3 sequence is 16 residues long. Trimming cost V 3 bases and J 5 bases; bases outside gene matches: 9. Germline V gene lookup returns CDR1 SGHRS and CDR2 YFSETQ. The CDR3 DNA follows: TGCGCCAGCAGCTATTTAAGACAGGGGGCGCGAGATACGCAGTATTTT. This codes for CASSYLRQGARDTQYF.

The chain recombines TRBV13 with TRBJ2-7, with a possible D match to TRBD1 (5 bases). The CDR3 loop spans 14 amino acids. Germline-derived CDR1 and CDR2 are PRHDT and FYEKMQ (reference sequence). V was shortened by 3 bases and J by 0 bases, with 9 bases between the two germline ends. The CDR3: CASSLGLTSYEQYF. The CDR3 bases are TGTGCCAGCAGCTTGGGGCTGACCTCCTACGAGCAGTACTTC.

This clone has only a few counts. The J gene is TRBJ2-5, the V gene TRBV29-1; 7 nucleotides agree with TRBD1. Trimming cost V 6 bases and J 4 bases; bases outside gene matches: 8. CDR3 length equals 13 residues. Germline CDR1 and CDR2: SQVTM and ANQGSEA. Here the CDR3 reads CSVTTTGPETQYF. The CDR3 coding sequence is TGCAGCGTAACCACGACAGGGCCAGAGACCCAGTACTTC.

The genes are TRBV9 and TRBJ2-3; no clear D gene. Germline assignment: CDR1 SGDLS and CDR2 YYNGEE. CDR3 length: 11 amino acids. V was cut by 3 bases and J by 3 bases, with 2 bases left in between. The CDR3, as DNA: TGTGCCAGCAGCGAAACAGATACGCAGTATTTT. It is translated as CASSETDTQYF. The variable domain in full, completed from reference TRBV9 and TRBJ2-3, reads DSGVTQTPKHLITATGQRVTLRCSPRSGDLSVYWYQQSLDQGLQFLIQYYNGEERAKGNILERFSAQQFPDLHSELNLSSLELGDSALYFCASSETDTQYFGPGTRLTVL.

This clone has a handful of counts. The rearrangement links TRBV4-3 to TRBJ2-1, with 7 nucleotides matching TRBD2. There are 15 residues in the CDR3. Germline CDR1 reads LGHNA; CDR2 reads YSLEER. The V and J ends lost 4 bases and 1 base, in that order; junction bases with no gene match: 4. The CDR3 reads CASSPMGGSYNEQFF. The CDR3 DNA sequence: TGCGCCAGCAGCCCAATGGGAGGGTCCTACAATGAGCAGTTCTTC.

CDR3 sequence reads: CSVSGPLDNEQFF. CDR3 in DNA: TGCAGCGTTTCTGGCCCCTTGGACAATGAGCAGTTCTTC. The chain employs TRBV29-1 and TRBJ2-1; no definite D call. Trimming removed 5 bases from V and 5 bases from J, with 13 bases in between. Germline assignment: CDR1 SQVTM and CDR2 ANQGSEA. The CDR3 spans 13 residues.

This clone appeared a few times. This chain joins TRBV5-5 and TRBJ2-2; maybe TRBD2 (5 bases). The CDR3 is made up of 15 amino acids. Germline-derived CDR1 and CDR2 are SGHKS and YYEKEE (reference sequence). Between the trimmed V and J ends, which lost 4 bases and 7 bases, there was a span of 17 bases. The CDR3 bases are TGTGCCAGCAGCCAAGAGTTAGCGAATAGCGGGGAGCTGTTTTTT. Its protein product is CASSQELANSGELFF.

The chain couples TRBV6-6 to TRBJ2-5, with 7 positions matching TRBD2. Unmatched junction bases numbered 5, after V lost 8 bases and J lost 2 bases. The CDR3 extends over 13 amino acids. Germline loops: CDR1 MNHNY, CDR2 SVGAGI (reference sequence). The CDR3 nucleotides read TGTGCCAGCGGGAGGGCGTATCAAGAGACCCAGTACTTC. It codes for CASGRAYQETQYF.

There are a few counts of this clone. J is TRBJ2-7 and V is TRBV27; 9 bases line up with TRBD1. Germline trimming cut 7 bases from V and 7 bases from J; bases unmatched to any gene: 17. Germline-derived CDR1 and CDR2 are MNHEY and SMNVEV (reference sequence). This CDR3 is 16 amino acids long. The CDR3 nucleotides read TGTGCCAGCACCACTATACCGGGACAGGGAAGGGGGGAGCAGTACTTC. Protein: CASTTIPGQGRGEQYF.

V and J are TRBV5-4 and TRBJ2-7, with a possible D match to TRBD2 (7 bases). The length of the CDR3 is 16 residues. Trimming removed 4 bases from V and 1 base from J, with 18 bases in between. Germline CDR1 SGHNT, CDR2 YYREEE (reference sequence). CDR3 coding DNA: TGTGCCAGCAGCCCAAGGGGGGCGGGGGCGTCCTACGAGCAGTACTTC. Translating it yields CASSPRGAGASYEQYF.

The chain links TRBV10-2 to TRBJ1-1; possible D gene TRBD1, 5 bases. This CDR3 spans 12 amino acids. V dropped 9 bases and J dropped 3 bases, with 11 bases sitting between them. The germline V gene has CDR1 WSHSY and CDR2 SAAADI. CDR3: CASSGSDTEAFF. The CDR3 DNA is TGCGCCAGTTCAGGGTCAGACACTGAAGCTTTCTTT.

Here the CDR3 reads CASSQGLHTGELFF. The CDR3 DNA reads as TGCGCCAGCAGCCAAGGACTACACACCGGGGAGCTGTTTTTT. The chain joins TRBV4-1 to TRBJ2-2; TRBD2 is a possible D gene (5 bases). CDR1 is MGHRA and CDR2 is YSYEKL in the germline V gene. The ends were cut back, 1 base at V and 3 bases at J, with 6 bases in the middle. The CDR3 spans 14 residues.

V gene TRBV5-6 combines with J gene TRBJ1-1; no clear D gene. The CDR3 covers 13 residues. V was clipped by 4 bases and J by 5 bases, with 12 bases between them. Germline V CDR1 and CDR2: SGHDT, YYEEEE. The CDR3 coding sequence is TGTGCCAGCAGCCTTGGGGTCGAGACTGAAGCTTTCTTT. It encodes CASSLGVETEAFF.

Remarks on this clone: A far larger clone is a single base away, which makes a read error likely. V and J are TRBV10-3 and TRBJ2-3; TRBD2 aligns across 14 bases. There are 15 residues in the CDR3. Looked up from germline, CDR1 is ENHRY and CDR2 is SYGVKD. CDR3 protein: CASSETSGGADTQYF. As DNA, the CDR3 is TGTGCCAGCAGTGAGACTAGCGGGGGGGCAGATACGCAGTATTTT.

This clone showed up just a few times. The genes are TRBV4-1 and TRBJ2-1; the D gene is possibly TRBD2 (6 bases). The CDR3 runs to 15 residues. Deletions cut 1 base from V and 3 bases from J, with 10 bases between. The germline V gene encodes CDR1 MGHRA and CDR2 YSYEKL. CDR3 nucleotide sequence: TGCGCCAGCAGCCAAGTCCGCGGGGACTACAATGAGCAGTTCTTC. Amino acids: CASSQVRGDYNEQFF.

This sequence joins TRBV29-1 and TRBJ2-5; a weak D match, TRBD2 (7 bases). TRBJ2-7 explains the end of the DNA better; the J call may be wrong. Germline CDR1 and CDR2: SQVTM and ANQGSEA. The CDR3 is 13 residues long. In DNA form, the CDR3 reads TGCAGCGTTCGAGGGGGGGCGAACTACGAGCAGTACTTC. Translating gives CSVRGGANYEQYF.

The CDR3 is CASSLGSSYEQYF. CDR3 bases: TGCGCCAGCAGCTTAGGCAGCTCCTACGAGCAGTACTTC. The chain is built from TRBV5-1 and TRBJ2-7; D call uncertain. V was trimmed by 2 bases and J by 0 bases, leaving 6 bases between them. The CDR3 is 13 amino acids. CDR1 is SGHRS and CDR2 is YFSETQ in the germline V gene. Full variable domain (rest looked up from reference TRBV5-1 and TRBJ2-7): KAGVTQTPRYLIKTRGQQVTLSCSPISGHRSVSWYQQTPGQGLQFLFEYFSETQRNKGNFPGRFSGRQFSNSRSEMNVSTLELGDSALYLCASSLGSSYEQYFGPGTRLTVT.

The sample holds one count of this clone. V gene TRBV11-2 combines with J gene TRBJ2-1; D call uncertain. This CDR3 comprises 15 residues. In germline, CDR1 is SGHAT, CDR2 FQNNGV. Trimming cost V 4 bases and J 6 bases, with 16 bases left between them. CDR3 region: CASSSWYNSGNEQFF. CDR3 nucleotides: TGTGCCAGCAGCTCTTGGTACAACTCGGGCAATGAGCAGTTCTTC.

CDR3 residues: CASSSMGNTEAFF. In DNA form, the CDR3 reads TGTGCCAGCAGCTCGATGGGGAACACTGAAGCTTTCTTT. The chain combines TRBV7-4 with TRBJ1-1; no definite D call. The ends were cut back, 4 bases at V and 1 base at J, with 7 bases in the middle. Germline lookup yields CDR1 SGHVT and CDR2 SQSDAQ. The CDR3 is 13 residues long.

The chain employs TRBV29-1 and TRBJ2-2; no reliable D call. Germline V gene data show CDR1 as SQVTM and CDR2 as ANQGSEA. Between the trimmed V and J ends, which lost 1 base and 1 base, there was a span of 4 bases. The CDR3 loop spans 13 amino acids. The CDR3 nucleotides read TGCAGCGTTGAAGTCCTGAACACCGGGGAGCTGTTTTTT. Its translation is CSVEVLNTGELFF.

This chain connects TRBV5-1 to TRBJ1-1; D gene unclear. The CDR3 spans 17 residues. V lost 0 bases to trimming and J lost 0 bases, with 15 bases between them. The germline gives CDR1 SGHRS, CDR2 YFSETQ. CDR3 sequence reads: CASSLGPGLNLNTEAFF. CDR3 sequence (DNA): TGCGCCAGCAGCTTGGGTCCCGGTCTCAACTTGAACACTGAAGCTTTCTTT.

The genes are TRBV6-5 and TRBJ2-3; maybe TRBD2 (5 bases). The V and J ends lost 6 bases and 2 bases respectively, with 12 bases between them. Looked up from germline, CDR1 is MNHEY and CDR2 is SVGAGI. The CDR3 covers 14 residues. The CDR3 loop is CASRDPRDTDTQYF. DNA for the CDR3: TGTGCCAGCAGGGACCCCCGGGACACAGATACGCAGTATTTT.

This clone has more than one count but fewer than ten. The chain has TRBV11-2 and TRBJ2-1; 9 bases are a match to TRBD2. The length of the CDR3 is 16 residues. The germline V gene encodes CDR1 SGHAT and CDR2 FQNNGV. V was clipped by 0 bases and J by 6 bases; unmatched bases: 6. This CDR3 reads CASSLDALAGSNEQFF. DNA for the CDR3: TGTGCCAGCAGCTTAGATGCCCTAGCGGGGAGCAATGAGCAGTTCTTC.

This clone was observed a single time. The chain has TRBV30 and TRBJ2-7; no definite D call. CDR1 is GTSNPN, CDR2 SVGIG, per germline (reference sequence). The CDR3 has 13 residues. V was cut by 2 bases and J by 6 bases, with 14 bases left in between. CDR3 amino acids: CAWSPNTFGEQYF. Written as DNA, the CDR3 is TGTGCCTGGAGTCCCAATACTTTTGGCGAGCAGTACTTC.

This clone was detected once. The V and J genes are TRBV2 and TRBJ1-2; D call uncertain. The V gene's germline CDR1 is SNHLY and CDR2 FYNNEI. Trimming stripped 8 bases from V and 7 bases from J, with 14 bases between. The length of the CDR3 is 12 residues. CDR3 amino acids: CASLTALRGYTF. The CDR3, as DNA: TGTGCCAGCCTTACAGCCTTACGTGGCTACACCTTC.

The gene calls are TRBV9 and TRBJ1-2; D may be TRBD1 (5 bases). This CDR3 spans 14 amino acids. The germline gives CDR1 SGDLS, CDR2 YYNGEE. Trimming removed 0 bases at V and 4 bases at J, with 10 bases between. Here the CDR3 reads CASSVARGGYGYTF. As DNA, the CDR3 is TGTGCCAGCAGCGTAGCTAGGGGCGGCTATGGCTACACCTTC.

This clone has just a few counts. CDR3 region: CASTGAGVTGELFF. The DNA of the CDR3 is TGTGCCAGTACCGGGGCAGGGGTCACCGGGGAGCTGTTTTTT. The rearrangement uses TRBV19 and TRBJ2-2, with a weak D call TRBD1 (6 bases). Trimming shortened V by 7 bases and J by 4 bases, and 13 bases separated the two germline ends. Germline lookup yields CDR1 LNHDA and CDR2 SQIVND (reference sequence). CDR3 size: 14 residues.

This clone has more than one count but fewer than ten. The V and J genes are TRBV4-1 and TRBJ1-6; D perhaps matches TRBD1 (5 bases). The germline CDR1 and CDR2 sequences are MGHRA and YSYEKL. The CDR3 is 12 residues long. V was clipped by 2 bases and J by 12 bases, with 8 bases between them. This CDR3 is CASSQQGLPLHF. As DNA, the CDR3 is TGCGCCAGCAGCCAACAGGGTCTACCCCTCCACTTT.

The chain has TRBV10-3 and TRBJ1-5; the D is unclear. Trimming stripped 0 bases from V and 0 bases from J, with 9 bases between. The germline CDR1 and CDR2 sequences are ENHRY and SYGVKD. The CDR3 runs to 16 residues. The CDR3 nucleotides are TGTGCCATCAGTGAGTCTGGTCAGGATAGCAATCAGCCCCAGCATTTT. This gives the protein CAISESGQDSNQPQHF.